This T cell receptor beta chain was sequenced in a study of T-cell reconstitution after alpha-beta-depleted transplantation in children. Germline V gene data show CDR1 as ENHRY and CDR2 as SYGVKD. Unmatched junction bases numbered 4, after V lost 7 bases and J lost 5 bases. CDR3 size: 15 residues. During its preparation, the TCRbeta library received unique molecular identifiers. TCRdb processed the PCR reads anew with MiXCR; each CDR3 protein has one entry. This sample has about 340,000 distinct CDR3 sequences; approximately 10% occur once, and the top ten carry around 2.3%. The source of this sequence is a human donor who donated a stem cell graft to a child with acute lymphoblastic leukemia. The chain couples TRBV10-3 to TRBJ2-1; 14 bases fit TRBD2. The sequenced sample was PBMCs from the stem cell graft donor, obtained from the stem cell graft. The CDR3 region has the DNA TGTGCCATCACTCCGACTAGCGGGAGGGACAATGAGCAGTTCTTC. Encoded protein: CAITPTSGRDNEQFF.